This T cell receptor (beta chain) came from a study of OX40 agonist ivuxolimab in advanced cancers. Study-wide background: Cohort: approximately 83% men, mean age 60, aged roughly 20 to 79.

The CDR3 is 16 residues long. The germline CDR1 and CDR2 sequences are MNHEY and SMNVEV (reference sequence). With V trimmed by 6 bases and J by 12 bases, 19 bases remained unmatched. Repertoires were generated with immunoSEQ multiplex PCR, while TCRdb's copy carries only in-frame clones and drops some. Here the sample spans under 80,000 clones, approximately 88% being singletons. Study findings and constraints: Averaged across samples, CD8+ T cells carried more expanded clones than CD4+ did. At 0.1 to 3.0 mg/kg, CD4+ and CD8+ blood T cells expanded clonally by week 6.

A word on this clone: Its specificity is unknown.

This receptor was taken from an adult with an advanced solid tumor such as melanoma, head and neck, liver or kidney cancer. Sequences were derived from CD4+ or CD8+ T cells sorted from blood, sampled in a trial of the OX40 agonist ivuxolimab. This chain connects TRBV27 to TRBJ2-1; 8 nucleotides align to TRBD2. The CDR3 DNA reads TGTGCCAGCAGGCCCGAGGGAAGCGGGAGTCCGATATTGCAGTTCTTC. It encodes CASRPEGSGSPILQFF.